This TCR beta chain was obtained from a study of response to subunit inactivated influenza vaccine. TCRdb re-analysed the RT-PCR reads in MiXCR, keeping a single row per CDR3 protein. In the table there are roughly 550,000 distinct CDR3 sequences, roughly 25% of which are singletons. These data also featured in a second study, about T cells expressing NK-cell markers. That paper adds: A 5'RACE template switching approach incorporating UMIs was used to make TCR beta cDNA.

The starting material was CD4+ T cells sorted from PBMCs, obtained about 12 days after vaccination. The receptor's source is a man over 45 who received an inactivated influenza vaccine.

CDR3 nucleotides: TGCGCCAGCAGCTTGGCGAACGAGCCCCCGCCTGGCTACACCTTC. It specifies CASSLANEPPPGYTF. The chain combines TRBV5-1 with TRBJ1-2, with D unclear. This CDR3 contains 15 residues. V lost 0 bases, J lost 7 bases, and 16 bases lay in between. Germline CDR1 SGHRS, CDR2 YFSETQ.